The 21 T cell receptor beta chains presented below share a single source sample, sequenced in a study of T cell repertoires in ileal Crohn's disease. Assay used: immunoSEQ multiplex PCR; TCRdb lists only in-frame clones, some missing. This sample has about 17,000 clones; 75% to 80% occur once, and the top ten carry around 3.9%. This sample's time point: inflamed ileum from the surgical specimen. Sequencing input: ileal tissue. The receptors were gathered from an adult with Crohn's disease.

This clone was detected only a few times. Other DNA sequences from this sample encode an identical CDR3 as well. V and J are TRBV7-9 and TRBJ1-5; 8 bases agree with TRBD1. Germline loops: CDR1 SEHNR, CDR2 FQNEAQ (reference sequence). Trimming at V came to 5 bases and at J to 2 bases, leaving 2 bases not matched to a gene. The length of the CDR3 is 14 residues. CDR3 amino acids: CASSAGQGNQPQHF. CDR3 coding DNA: TGTGCCAGCAGCGCGGGACAGGGCAATCAGCCCCAGCATTTT.

This clone is medium-sized by share. The V and J genes are TRBV2 and TRBJ2-7; D not resolved. Looked up from germline, CDR1 is SNHLY and CDR2 is FYNNEI. CDR3 length: 12 residues. V lost 4 bases, J lost 6 bases, and 10 bases lay in between. The CDR3 DNA follows: TGTGCCAGCAGTGTGTGGGGTTCCGAGCAGTACTTC. Amino acid sequence: CASSVWGSEQYF.

V usage is TRBV7-2 and J usage is TRBJ2-7; 9 bases map to TRBD2. This CDR3 is built from 15 residues. With V trimmed by 5 bases and J by 3 bases, 8 bases remained unmatched. Germline V gene lookup returns CDR1 SGHTA and CDR2 FQGNSA. This CDR3 is CASSLERGALYEQYF. The DNA of the CDR3 is TGTGCCAGCAGCCTCGAGCGGGGGGCCCTCTACGAGCAGTACTTC.

The CDR3 DNA follows: TGTGCCATCAGGGGGGGAGGTACCCAATTCGAGCAGTACTTC. This codes for CAIRGGGTQFEQYF. V usage is TRBV10-3 and J usage is TRBJ2-7; possible D gene TRBD2, 6 bases. The CDR3 is 14 residues long. V was cut by 6 bases and J by 6 bases, with 18 bases left in between. Germline V gives CDR1 ENHRY, CDR2 SYGVKD.

The V gene is TRBV5-1, the J gene TRBJ1-2; D gene uncertain. Germline CDR1 is SGHRS and CDR2 is YFSETQ. V was shortened by 0 bases and J by 3 bases, with 12 bases between the two germline ends. This CDR3 has 15 residues. The CDR3 region has the DNA TGCGCCAGCAGCTTGGCCGTTGGGTCCGACTATGGCTACACCTTC. Residues: CASSLAVGSDYGYTF.

The V call is TRBV2, the J call TRBJ1-5; D possibly corresponds to TRBD1 (6 bases). CDR3 length: 15 residues. V was shortened by 6 bases and J by 4 bases, with 16 bases between the two germline ends. Per the germline V gene, CDR1 is SNHLY and CDR2 is FYNNEI. Here the CDR3 reads CASRQGWSWNQPQHF. The DNA of the CDR3 is TGTGCCAGCAGACAGGGTTGGTCATGGAATCAGCCCCAGCATTTT.

The chain links TRBV28 to TRBJ2-7; D is undetermined. Per germline, CDR1 MDHEN and CDR2 SYDVKM. Deletions cut 2 bases from V and 7 bases from J, with 9 bases between. The CDR3 is 12 residues long. CDR3 protein: CASSLGVGEQYF. For the CDR3, the DNA is TGTGCCAGCAGTTTAGGGGTGGGGGAGCAGTACTTC.

This clone appeared a few times. V and J are TRBV10-1 and TRBJ2-7, with 10 bases aligning to TRBD1. The CDR3 runs 14 residues. Losses at the gene ends were 1 base for V and 4 bases for J; bases not matched to a gene: 1. CDR1 is WNHNN, CDR2 SYGVQD, per germline (reference sequence). The CDR3 reads CASSEWTGGYEQYF. The CDR3 nucleotides read TGCGCCAGCAGTGAGTGGACAGGGGGGTACGAGCAGTACTTC.

The rearrangement links TRBV6-5 to TRBJ1-2; 8 bases align to TRBD1. V gave up 6 bases and J gave up 9 bases; unmatched junction bases: 6. This CDR3 is 12 amino acids long. Germline CDR1 and CDR2: MNHEY and SVGAGI. The CDR3 loop is CASSNGQGRYTF. For the CDR3, the DNA is TGTGCCAGCAGCAACGGACAGGGTCGCTACACCTTC.

The chain uses TRBV2 and TRBJ2-2, with TRBD1 as a possible D gene (6 bases). Germline CDR1 reads SNHLY; CDR2 reads FYNNEI. V shed 5 bases and J shed 6 bases, with 10 bases lying between them. The CDR3 totals 13 residues. In nucleotides, the CDR3 is TGTGCCAGCAGTACAGGGTACGCCGGGGAGCTGTTTTTT. Translating gives CASSTGYAGELFF.

As DNA, the CDR3 is TGCAGCGTTAGACAGGGGGGCTCCTACGAGCAGTACTTC. Encoded protein: CSVRQGGSYEQYF. The chain has TRBV29-1 and TRBJ2-7; 9 bases are shared with TRBD1. The junction had 2 bases not matched to a gene; V was cut back by 5 bases and J by 0 bases. The CDR3 consists of 13 residues. Per germline, CDR1 SQVTM and CDR2 ANQGSEA.

The rearrangement uses TRBV10-3 and TRBJ1-5, with 7 bases aligning to TRBD1. In germline, CDR1 is ENHRY, CDR2 SYGVKD. Trimming at V came to 10 bases and at J to 5 bases, leaving 14 bases not matched to a gene. CDR3 length equals 15 residues. CDR3 nucleotides: TGTGCCACCCGAGATTCGACAGGGTCGGATCAGCCCCAGCATTTT. Its translation: CATRDSTGSDQPQHF.

The chain has TRBV5-1 and TRBJ2-3; D gene unclear. Germline V gene sequence: CDR1 SGHRS, CDR2 YFSETQ. V lost 3 bases and J lost 3, with 8 bases in between. The CDR3 contains 13 residues. The CDR3 coding sequence is TGCGCCAGCAGCTCCCCCGGGACAGATACGCAGTATTTT. Its protein product is CASSSPGTDTQYF.

The CDR3 DNA follows: TGTGCCAGCAGCTTAGGGGGAGTCGGTACCTACGAGCAGTACTTC. It translates to CASSLGGVGTYEQYF. This rearrangement joins TRBV7-9 to TRBJ2-7; weak D call: TRBD2 (5 bases). Germline CDR1 and CDR2: SEHNR and FQNEAQ (reference sequence). The V end lost 1 base, the J end lost 2 bases, and 12 bases lay between the germline ends. This CDR3 is 15 amino acids long.

V gene TRBV27 combines with J gene TRBJ1-2, with 11 bases fitting TRBD1. The CDR3 is made up of 15 amino acids. The trim removed 6 bases at V and 7 bases at J, leaving 10 bases unmatched. Germline V gene data show CDR1 as MNHEY and CDR2 as SMNVEV (reference sequence). The CDR3 bases are TGTGCCAGCAGCCCTCTGGGACAGGGGGGAGGTGGCTACACCTTC. Translation: CASSPLGQGGGGYTF.

V is TRBV14 and J is TRBJ2-7, with a tentative D call TRBD2 (6 bases). Germline-derived CDR1 and CDR2 are SGHDN and FVKESK. Trimming cost V 1 base and J 6 bases, with 10 bases left between them. This CDR3 contains 13 residues. The CDR3 DNA reads as TGTGCCAGCAGCCAAGTTCAGACTAGCGAGCAGTACTTC. Its protein is CASSQVQTSEQYF.

V gene TRBV10-1 combines with J gene TRBJ2-3; D unresolved. The V and J ends lost 10 bases and 8 bases respectively, with 13 bases between them. CDR1 and CDR2 from the germline V gene are WNHNN and SYGVQD (reference sequence). This CDR3 comprises 11 residues. CDR3 sequence: CATSFASTQYF. Here the CDR3 DNA reads TGCGCCACCTCCTTTGCGAGTACGCAGTATTTT.

This clone was seen a few times. This chain connects TRBV19 to TRBJ2-3; TRBD1 agrees at 9 bases. This CDR3 contains 16 residues. With V trimmed by 5 bases and J by 4 bases, 10 bases remained unmatched. The germline V gene encodes CDR1 LNHDA and CDR2 SQIVND (reference sequence). This CDR3 reads CASSSGTGTRADTQYF. For the CDR3, the DNA is TGTGCCAGTAGTTCAGGGACAGGGACACGTGCAGATACGCAGTATTTT.

The J gene is TRBJ2-5, the V gene TRBV9, with no clear D. Germline V lookup: CDR1 SGDLS, CDR2 YYNGEE. The V gene lost 0 bases and the J gene lost 5 bases, with 8 bases spanning the gap. This CDR3 is 13 amino acids long. Here the CDR3 reads CASSVGWAETQYF. The CDR3 DNA sequence: TGTGCCAGCAGCGTAGGATGGGCTGAGACCCAGTACTTC.

This clone counts as medium-sized (0.01 to 0.1%). The genes are TRBV9 and TRBJ2-2, with TRBD2 identical over 11 bases. The CDR3 loop spans 14 amino acids. The V gene end was trimmed by 3 bases and the J gene end by 6 bases; junction bases not matched to a gene: 1. Germline V gene data show CDR1 as SGDLS and CDR2 as YYNGEE. CDR3 DNA sequence: TGTGCCAGCAGCGAGACTAGCGGGGCCGGGGAGCTGTTTTTT. Translation gives CASSETSGAGELFF. The full variable domain, rest sourced from reference TRBV9 and TRBJ2-2, is DSGVTQTPKHLITATGQRVTLRCSPRSGDLSVYWYQQSLDQGLQFLIQYYNGEERAKGNILERFSAQQFPDLHSELNLSSLELGDSALYFCASSETSGAGELFFGEGSRLTVL.

The V and J genes are TRBV6-5 and TRBJ2-2, with TRBD2 matching 7 bases. CDR1 is MNHEY, CDR2 SVGAGI, per germline. Trimming cost V 8 bases and J 0 bases; bases outside gene matches: 6. The CDR3 is made up of 15 amino acids. CDR3 sequence: CASRAGRTNTGELFF. CDR3 bases: TGTGCCAGCCGAGCCGGGAGGACGAACACCGGGGAGCTGTTTTTT.